The 29 T cell receptor beta chains below all came from one sample that was sequenced in a study of response to subunit inactivated influenza vaccine. TCRdb itself ran the RT-PCR reads through MiXCR, one entry per CDR3 protein. The sample records approximately 530,000 distinct CDR3 sequences, 6% to 9% being singletons. Sequences were derived from PBMCs from blood, sampled less than 30 months after vaccination. These receptors came from a man between 50 and 69 years old who received an inactivated influenza vaccine.

This clonotype has a count of ten or more. The genes are TRBV5-1 and TRBJ2-7; unclear D gene. The CDR3 is 14 residues long. Germline CDR1 is SGHRS and CDR2 is YFSETQ. Trimming took 4 bases from V and 2 from J, leaving 13 bases between them. CDR3 nucleotide sequence: TGCGCCAGCAGCCTCGGAACTCTTGCCTACGAGCAGTACTTC. Translating gives CASSLGTLAYEQYF.

This clonotype occurred a few times. The chain employs TRBV20-1 and TRBJ2-7; no firm D call. The ends were cut back, 1 base at V and 2 bases at J, with 12 bases in the middle. The CDR3 contains 14 residues. CDR1 DFQATT and CDR2 SNEGSKA come from the germline V gene (reference sequence). The DNA for the CDR3 is TGCAGTGCTAGAGCTACCTTTCCCCCCTACGAGCAGTACTTC. Protein: CSARATFPPYEQYF.

This clonotype was found many times. This chain joins TRBV3-1 and TRBJ2-2; D is possibly TRBD1 or TRBD2 (5 bases each). This CDR3 has 14 residues. Deletions cut 4 bases from V and 3 bases from J, with 9 bases between. The germline gives CDR1 LGHDT, CDR2 YNNKEL (reference sequence). DNA of the CDR3: TGTGCCAGCAGCCCGGGACCTTACACCGGGGAGCTGTTTTTT. This translates into CASSPGPYTGELFF.

This clonotype has only a few counts. The J gene is TRBJ1-2, the V gene TRBV19; D uncertain. Germline CDR1 is LNHDA and CDR2 is SQIVND (reference sequence). The V end lost 6 bases, the J end lost 7 bases, and 12 bases lay between the germline ends. This CDR3 contains 12 residues. The CDR3 nucleotides read TGTGCCAGTAGGAAAGACGTCGTTGGCTACACCTTC. Amino acids: CASRKDVVGYTF.

The rearrangement joins TRBV5-1 to TRBJ2-1; D remains ambiguous. Germline lookup yields CDR1 SGHRS and CDR2 YFSETQ. V lost 0 bases and J lost 4, with 11 bases in between. The CDR3 has 15 residues. The CDR3 spells CASSLAPVAYNEQFF. The CDR3, as DNA: TGCGCCAGCAGCTTGGCCCCGGTAGCATACAATGAGCAGTTCTTC.

This clonotype was seen at least ten times. V and J are TRBV3-1 and TRBJ1-2; the D gene is possibly TRBD1 (5 bases). The CDR3 is made up of 16 amino acids. Between the trimmed V and J ends, which lost 0 bases and 0 bases, there was a span of 11 bases. CDR1 and CDR2 (germline): LGHDT, YNNKEL (reference sequence). CDR3 nucleotide sequence: TGTGCCAGCAGCCAAGATCATGTGACAGCTAACTATGGCTACACCTTC. Its protein is CASSQDHVTANYGYTF.

This clonotype was detected a few times. V is TRBV9 and J is TRBJ2-3, with D uncertain. Trimming shortened V by 0 bases and J by 4 bases, and 12 bases separated the two germline ends. In germline, CDR1 is SGDLS, CDR2 YYNGEE. CDR3 length: 15 amino acids. CDR3 coding DNA: TGTGCCAGCAGCGTAGCAGGAATAGGTGCAGATACGCAGTATTTT. Protein: CASSVAGIGADTQYF.

In this sample, this clonotype turned up many times. V gene TRBV6-2 or TRBV6-3 combines with J gene TRBJ2-5; D gene ambiguous. CDR3 length: 12 residues. The V end lost 9 bases, the J end lost 1 base, and 9 bases lay between the germline ends. Per germline, CDR1 MNHEY and CDR2 SVGEGT. CDR3 coding DNA: TGTGCCAGTACCAACAGCCAAGAGACCCAGTACTTC. Translation: CASTNSQETQYF.

The chain recombines TRBV20-1 with TRBJ2-7, with D unresolved. The CDR3 totals 14 residues. Deletions cut 3 bases from V and 5 bases from J, with 17 bases between. CDR1 is DFQATT and CDR2 is SNEGSKA in the germline V gene (reference sequence). CDR3 coding DNA: TGCAGTGCTAGGAAACGGGTCCGTCCCAACGAGCAGTACTTC. Its protein product is CSARKRVRPNEQYF.

This clonotype has ten or more counts. The chain uses TRBV5-1 and TRBJ2-6, with 9 nucleotides matching TRBD1. CDR1 and CDR2 from the germline V gene are SGHRS and YFSETQ. The CDR3 has 17 residues. V dropped 4 bases and J dropped 3; count of bases not matched to a gene: 8. The CDR3 nucleotides read TGCGCCAGCAGCCCTATTCCGGGACAGGGTGGGGCCAACGTCCTGACTTTC. This sequence encodes CASSPIPGQGGANVLTF.

The table lists this clonotype with many counts. The CDR3: CASSYSSNFLETQYF. The CDR3 coding sequence is TGTGCCAGCAGTTACTCGAGTAACTTCTTAGAGACCCAGTACTTC. The J gene is TRBJ2-5, the V gene TRBV6-2 or TRBV6-3; D uncertain. Germline V gene data show CDR1 as MNHEY and CDR2 as SVGEGT. The CDR3 is 15 amino acids. The germline V and J ends were trimmed by 0 bases and 4 bases, with 12 bases remaining between them.

This clonotype was picked up many times. This chain joins TRBV15 and TRBJ2-1; D remains ambiguous. The CDR3 has 17 amino acids. CDR1 LNHNV and CDR2 YYDKDF come from the germline V gene (reference sequence). The ends were cut back, 3 bases at V and 0 bases at J, with 15 bases in the middle. This chain's CDR3 is CATSRKQTISSYNEQFF. The CDR3 nucleotides are TGTGCCACCAGCAGGAAGCAAACTATTAGCTCCTACAATGAGCAGTTCTTC.

There are many counts of this clonotype. The chain employs TRBV5-1 and TRBJ2-2; 9 nucleotides line up with TRBD2. The CDR3 length is 15 residues. Looked up from germline, CDR1 is SGHRS and CDR2 is YFSETQ. Losses at the gene ends were 6 bases for V and 2 bases for J; bases not matched to a gene: 5. The CDR3 loop is CASKTTSGNTGELFF. The CDR3 nucleotides are TGCGCCAGCAAGACGACTAGCGGAAACACCGGGGAGCTGTTTTTT. Using reference TRBV5-1 and TRBJ2-2 for the parts outside the CDR3, the full variable domain is KAGVTQTPRYLIKTRGQQVTLSCSPISGHRSVSWYQQTPGQGLQFLFEYFSETQRNKGNFPGRFSGRQFSNSRSEMNVSTLELGDSALYLCASKTTSGNTGELFFGEGSRLTVL.

In this sample, this clonotype turned up a few times. The rearrangement links TRBV20-1 to TRBJ2-7, with D perhaps assigned TRBD1 or TRBD2 (7 bases each). Looked up from germline, CDR1 is DFQATT and CDR2 is SNEGSKA (reference sequence). This CDR3 contains 15 residues. The V and J ends lost 3 bases and 6 bases respectively, with 21 bases between them. This CDR3 is CSARDRTSPVSEQYF. For the CDR3, the DNA is TGCAGTGCTAGGGACAGGACTAGTCCGGTTTCCGAGCAGTACTTC.

This clonotype appeared a few times. The DNA for the CDR3 is TGTGCCAGCAGTTTTGGTCGCAGGGTTAATTCACCCCTCCACTTT. The encoded protein is CASSFGRRVNSPLHF. The chain is built from TRBV12-3 or TRBV12-4 and TRBJ1-6, with D perhaps matching TRBD1 (5 bases). The germline V and J ends were trimmed by 3 bases and 6 bases, with 12 bases remaining between them. The CDR3 extends over 15 amino acids.

The chain joins TRBV6-2 or TRBV6-3 to TRBJ2-5; no reliable D call. Per the germline V gene, CDR1 is MNHEY and CDR2 is SVGEGT. There are 14 residues in the CDR3. The germline V and J ends were trimmed by 6 bases and 1 base, with 12 bases remaining between them. In DNA form, the CDR3 reads TGTGCCAGCAGGACGTTTAGGAGCCAAGAGACCCAGTACTTC. Its translation is CASRTFRSQETQYF.

V gene TRBV20-1 combines with J gene TRBJ2-7, with 8 bases aligning to TRBD2. Germline loops: CDR1 DFQATT, CDR2 SNEGSKA (reference sequence). V dropped 3 bases and J dropped 7; count of bases not matched to a gene: 20. This CDR3 has 17 residues. This CDR3 reads CSASNLGAGADLGEQYF. CDR3 in DNA: TGCAGTGCTAGCAACCTGGGAGCGGGAGCGGATTTGGGAGAGCAGTACTTC.

The table lists this clonotype with many counts. The V gene is TRBV12-3 or TRBV12-4, the J gene TRBJ1-1; tentative D call: TRBD1 (6 bases). Trimming shortened V by 6 bases and J by 5 bases, and 10 bases separated the two germline ends. The CDR3 consists of 12 residues. The CDR3 coding sequence is TGTGCCAGCAGCCAGGGGAGGACTGAAGCTTTCTTT. Translation: CASSQGRTEAFF.

The CDR3 coding sequence is TGTGCCAGCATCCTGGGGACTAGCGGGAGCGATGAGCAGTTCTTC. Residues: CASILGTSGSDEQFF. This chain links TRBV7-6 with TRBJ2-1; TRBD2 aligns across 14 bases. J lost 8 bases, V lost 7 bases, and 7 bases had no gene match. There are 15 residues in the CDR3. Germline assignment: CDR1 SGHVS and CDR2 FNYEAQ.

The CDR3 DNA reads as TGTGCCAGCTCACCACCTTCGCGGGCCACCGGGGAGCTGTTTTTT. It is translated as CASSPPSRATGELFF. The chain couples TRBV18 to TRBJ2-2, with D perhaps TRBD2 (5 bases). V was clipped by 0 bases and J by 4 bases, with 9 bases between them. CDR3 length equals 15 residues. The V gene's germline CDR1 is KGHSH and CDR2 LQKENI.

Many counts were recorded for this clonotype. This sequence joins TRBV4-3 and TRBJ2-2, with D unresolved. CDR1 is LGHNA and CDR2 is YSLEER in the germline V gene. This CDR3 spans 14 amino acids. Trimming shortened V by 0 bases and J by 3 bases, and 5 bases separated the two germline ends. CDR3: CASSQDQYTGELFF. The CDR3 DNA follows: TGCGCCAGCAGCCAAGATCAGTACACCGGGGAGCTGTTTTTT.

The chain recombines TRBV18 with TRBJ1-2; 10 bases align to TRBD1. There are 18 residues in the CDR3. V gave up 1 base and J gave up 3 bases; unmatched junction bases: 11. The germline gives CDR1 KGHSH, CDR2 LQKENI. CDR3 in amino acids: CASSPLPQTGTGDYGYTF. In DNA, the CDR3 is TGTGCCAGCTCACCACTTCCCCAGACCGGGACAGGGGACTATGGCTACACCTTC.

The chain joins TRBV10-2 to TRBJ2-7, with 7 nucleotides matching TRBD1. CDR1 is WSHSY, CDR2 SAAADI, per germline. There are 14 residues in the CDR3. V lost 5 bases to trimming and J lost 4 bases; unmatched junction nucleotides: 8. CDR3 amino acids: CASSRDRTDYEQYF. CDR3 DNA: TGCGCCAGCAGTCGGGACAGAACCGATTACGAGCAGTACTTC.

This clonotype was seen more than once but under ten times. This chain links TRBV3-1 with TRBJ2-3; tentatively, D is TRBD2 (5 bases). Trimming cost V 1 base and J 0 bases, with 11 bases left between them. CDR1 LGHDT and CDR2 YNNKEL come from the germline V gene (reference sequence). This CDR3 contains 16 residues. The CDR3 reads CASSQVVQRSTDTQYF. The CDR3 DNA sequence: TGTGCCAGCAGCCAAGTCGTACAGCGGAGCACAGATACGCAGTATTTT.

This clonotype was counted a few times. The chain links TRBV2 to TRBJ1-5, with D tentatively TRBD1 (5 bases). With 4 bases removed from V and 7 bases from J, the gap between germline ends came to 17 bases. CDR1 SNHLY and CDR2 FYNNEI come from the germline V gene. The CDR3 contains 15 residues. The CDR3, as DNA: TGTGCCAGCAGTGCAACTGCAGGGCTGGGGCAGCCCCAGCATTTT. It encodes CASSATAGLGQPQHF.

This clonotype came up many times. This chain uses TRBV5-1 with TRBJ1-6; D gene uncertain. V was clipped by 0 bases and J by 9 bases, with 7 bases between them. Germline assignment: CDR1 SGHRS and CDR2 YFSETQ. The CDR3 is made up of 13 amino acids. In nucleotides, the CDR3 is TGCGCCAGCAGCTTGGGGTGGGGTTCACCCCTCCACTTT. Residues: CASSLGWGSPLHF.

Ten or more counts support this clonotype. The chain uses TRBV27 and TRBJ2-1; D gene ambiguous. The CDR3 runs 15 residues. V shed 3 bases and J shed 3 bases, with 12 bases lying between them. Germline CDR1 MNHEY, CDR2 SMNVEV (reference sequence). DNA for the CDR3: TGTGCCAGCAGTTTTACTGGGTTACTCTACAATGAGCAGTTCTTC. This translates into CASSFTGLLYNEQFF.

The V call is TRBV12-3 or TRBV12-4, the J call TRBJ1-1; the D gene is possibly TRBD1 (5 bases). CDR3 length: 15 amino acids. The V and J ends lost 3 bases and 2 bases respectively, with 13 bases between them. CDR3 loop: CASSFGPGGNTEAFF. The DNA of the CDR3 is TGTGCCAGCAGTTTTGGGCCGGGGGGAAACACTGAAGCTTTCTTT.

The chain uses TRBV2 and TRBJ2-5; 7 bases agree with TRBD2. Germline CDR1 is SNHLY and CDR2 is FYNNEI. The CDR3 totals 16 residues. V shed 2 bases, J shed 0 bases, and the junction held 6 bases outside the gene matches. The CDR3 spells CASSESAGGDQETQYF. The DNA for the CDR3 is TGTGCCAGCAGTGAATCAGCTGGGGGGGACCAAGAGACCCAGTACTTC.